The sequence of this T cell receptor beta chain was determined in a study of patients and donors after allogeneic stem cell transplantation. The CDR3 totals 14 residues. CDR1 is MGHDK, CDR2 SYGVNS, per germline. The V end lost 5 bases, the J end lost 10 bases, and 15 bases lay between the germline ends. TCRdb reprocessed the RT-PCR reads with MiXCR, giving one entry per CDR3 protein. The sample shows about a million distinct CDR3 sequences, around 17% of them seen only once. This clonotype has a handful of counts. Material for sequencing was blood, either unsorted or a sorted T cell fraction (not recorded which). The chain recombines TRBV25-1 with TRBJ1-6; D ambiguous. The clonotype comes from a human donor who was either an allogeneic HSCT recipient or a stem cell or donor lymphocyte infusion donor (not recorded which). It is not recorded whose cells these are; they may come from a transplant donor. The CDR3 DNA reads as TGTGCCAGCAGTTTGGTGTCTTATTGGTCACCCCTCCACTTT. It yields the protein CASSLVSYWSPLHF. Full variable domain (rest looked up from reference TRBV25-1 and TRBJ1-6): EADIYQTPRYLVIGTGKKITLECSQTMGHDKMYWYQQDPGMELHLIHYSYGVNSTEKGDLSSESTVSRIRTEHFPLTLESARPSHTSQYLCASSLVSYWSPLHFGNGTRLTVT.